This T cell receptor (beta chain) is from a study of graft-versus-host responses after intestinal transplantation. Generated by immunoSEQ multiplex PCR, the TCRdb table keeps only in-frame clones and is missing some. The sample lists roughly 13,000 clones; 35% to 40% were seen once. This clone was picked up a small number of times. The CDR3 consists of 16 residues. CDR1 is LGHNA and CDR2 is YNFKEQ in the germline V gene. The V segment lost 0 bases and the J segment 4 bases; nucleotides outside the gene matches: 7. Plated together were around 200,000 CFSE-labeled responder cells and around 200,000 irradiated, violet-dye-labeled stimulator cells. Once the reaction had ended, proliferating CFSE-low CD3+CD4+ and CD3+CD8+ responders were sorted.

This clonotype was obtained from a human patient who received an intestinal transplant. The rearrangement uses TRBV4-2 and TRBJ1-1; 8 positions match TRBD1. The sequencing used alloreactive CD8+ T cells from a mixed lymphocyte reaction culture, collected before intestinal transplant. Subset defined: CFSE-low proliferating T cells sorted from roughly 6-day pre-transplant mixed lymphocyte reaction (GvH or HvG direction). Here the CDR3 reads CASSQDYGTGGTEAFF. The DNA for the CDR3 is TGTGCCAGCAGCCAAGACTATGGCACAGGGGGCACTGAAGCTTTCTTT.